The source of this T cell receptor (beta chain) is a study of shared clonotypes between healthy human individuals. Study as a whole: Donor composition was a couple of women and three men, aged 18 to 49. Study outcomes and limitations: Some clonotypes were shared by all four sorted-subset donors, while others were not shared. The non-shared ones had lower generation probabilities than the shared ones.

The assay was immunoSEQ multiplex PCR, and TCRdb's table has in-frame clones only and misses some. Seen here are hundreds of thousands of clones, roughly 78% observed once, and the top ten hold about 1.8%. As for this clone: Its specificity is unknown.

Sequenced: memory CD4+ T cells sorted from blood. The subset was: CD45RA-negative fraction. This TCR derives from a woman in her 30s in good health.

The CDR3 nucleotides are TGTGCCAGCAGCTTAGCCCAGACATCCTACGAGCAGTACTTC. Protein sequence: CASSLAQTSYEQYF. The J gene is TRBJ2-5, the V gene TRBV7-9; D unclear. TRBJ2-7 explains the end of the DNA better; the J call may be wrong. The CDR3 totals 14 residues. Germline CDR1 and CDR2: SEHNR and FQNEAQ (reference sequence).